The rows below give T cell receptor beta chains drawn from one sample of a study of CD8+CD57+ T cells in acquired aplastic anemia. TCRdb itself ran the reads through MiXCR, one entry per CDR3 protein. The sample lists hundreds of thousands of distinct CDR3 sequences; around 32% were seen once. The specimen sequenced was sorted CD4+, CD8+, or CD8+CD57+ T cells (not recorded which) from PBMCs. The source is a human donor with aplastic anemia. The CDR3 runs from the conserved cysteine through the conserved F or W. Each record gives: V gene, CDR3 protein.

>TRBV9
CASSSLSGGPYGYTF
>TRBV6-4
CASSRTGLMNTEAFF
>TRBV10-1
CASSVTQGSNYGYTF
>TRBV6-1
CASRNGNTGELFF
>TRBV10-3
CAIAPGLGTYEQYF
>TRBV9
CASSTTSSPLHF
>TRBV29-1
CSAVTDYEQYF
>TRBV11-3
CASSSEAGNSYEQYF
>TRBV7-9
CASSRADSWQPQHF
>TRBV11-2
CASSGSGANEQFF
>TRBV12-1
CASSRETYNEQFF
>TRBV10-2
CASRVQHYSNQPQHF
>TRBV11-2
CASSLVVTGRNTEAFF
>TRBV2
CASSEAAGDSNYGYTF
>TRBV19
CASSTDRGLGNEQFF
>TRBV25-1
CASSEYYTNEKLFF
>TRBV5-1
CASSRPGQGYGYTF
>TRBV28
CATRTGALEYQPQHF
>TRBV6-9
CASSYAPTGNYEQCF
>TRBV20-1
CSARLGQRNQPQHF
>TRBV10-3
CAISRDYEQYF
>TRBV2
CASSESEGVNNSPLHF
>TRBV11-2
CASSSGTSEDNEQFF
>TRBV25-1
CASSRDSNQPRHF